The 20 T cell receptor beta chains below were found in one sample sequenced in a study of prognosis after radiotherapy for stage I lung cancer. Genomic DNA was subjected to two-round multiplex PCR for amplification of TCR beta CDR3. Primers specific to each TRBV and TRBJ gene drove first-round PCR. MiXCR, run by TCRdb on the multiplex PCR reads, gives a single entry per CDR3 protein. The sample contains over 20,000 distinct CDR3 sequences, 35% to 45% of which appear only once. Source: PBMCs, taken before or after stereotactic body radiation therapy (not recorded which). These receptors originate from a donor aged 50 or older with non-small cell lung cancer.

In its sample, this clonotype was seen many times. The rearrangement links TRBV15 to TRBJ1-2; 8 bases are a match to TRBD1. After removal of 0 bases from V and 4 bases from J, the junction contained 4 bases not matched to a gene. This CDR3 contains 15 residues. Germline V lookup: CDR1 LNHNV, CDR2 YYDKDF (reference sequence). The CDR3 region is CATSRDRQGAYGYTF. CDR3 nucleotide sequence: TGTGCCACCAGCAGAGATCGTCAGGGGGCCTATGGCTACACCTTC.

At least ten counts were recorded for this clonotype. CDR3 residues: CASTPGTGSGNTIYF. The CDR3 DNA reads TGTGCCAGCACCCCAGGGACAGGGAGCGGAAACACCATATATTTT. The J gene is TRBJ1-3, the V gene TRBV6-1, with 9 bases identical to TRBD1. The V gene's germline CDR1 is MNHNS and CDR2 SASEGT. V lost 7 bases and J lost 4; bases outside the gene matches: 8. The CDR3 extends over 15 amino acids.

With regard to this clonotype: With only one base between it and a far larger clone, this is likely a read error. The chain employs TRBV11-3 and TRBJ1-1, with D tentatively TRBD1 (6 bases). The CDR3 is 15 residues long. The germline V gene encodes CDR1 SGHNT and CDR2 YENEEA. V shed 7 bases and J shed 3 bases, with 18 bases lying between them. CDR3 loop: CASTRPAQGDTEAFF. The CDR3, as DNA: TGTGCCAGCACCCGGCCGGCACAGGGAGACACTGAAGCTTTCTTT.

Points on this clonotype: A junction end diverges from the germline sequence, so it may reflect a read error. The chain has TRBV7-3 and TRBJ2-5; D call uncertain. The CDR3 is made up of 15 amino acids. Germline V gives CDR1 SGHTA, CDR2 FQGTGA. In DNA form, the CDR3 reads TGTGCCAGAACCGTTGGGGAACAATTACAAGAGACCGAGTACTTC. The encoded protein is CARTVGEQLQETEYF.

The chain has TRBV6-1 and TRBJ2-1, with unresolved D. The CDR3 is 14 amino acids. The germline gives CDR1 MNHNS, CDR2 SASEGT. V lost 6 bases, J lost 7 bases, and 16 bases lay in between. The CDR3 here is CASSVVGVGNEQFF. DNA for the CDR3: TGTGCCAGCAGCGTAGTTGGGGTGGGGAATGAGCAGTTCTTC.

This clonotype has ten or more counts. This chain joins TRBV19 and TRBJ1-5; D uncertain. Trimming pared 1 base from V and 6 bases from J, leaving 10 bases between. The CDR3 sequence is 14 residues long. Looked up from germline, CDR1 is LNHDA and CDR2 is SQIVND (reference sequence). CDR3 nucleotides: TGTGCCAGTAGTATAGGCTTGGGCGGTCAGCCCCAGCATTTT. Its protein is CASSIGLGGQPQHF.

This clonotype was seen many times. The chain employs TRBV6-2 or TRBV6-3 and TRBJ2-7, with 9 nucleotides matching TRBD1. With 4 bases clipped from V and 3 bases from J, the junction kept 7 bases outside the gene matches. CDR3 size: 15 residues. Germline assignment: CDR1 MNHEY and CDR2 SVGEGT. CDR3 region: CASSSYRDRVYEQYF. The DNA of the CDR3 is TGTGCCAGCAGTTCCTATAGGGACAGGGTCTACGAGCAGTACTTC.

The J gene is TRBJ1-5, the V gene TRBV6-2 or TRBV6-3, with 8 bases lining up with TRBD1. After removal of 8 bases from V and 1 base from J, the junction contained 4 bases not matched to a gene. CDR3 length: 14 residues. Germline V gene data show CDR1 as MNHEY and CDR2 as SVGEGT. The CDR3 here is CASGGQVSNQPQHF. The CDR3 DNA reads as TGTGCCAGCGGGGGACAGGTCAGCAATCAGCCCCAGCATTTT.

As to this clonotype: A junction end diverges from the germline sequence, so it may reflect a read error. The rearrangement joins TRBV12-5 to TRBJ2-1; the match to TRBD2 covers 8 bases. There are 15 residues in the CDR3. In germline, CDR1 is LGHNT, CDR2 FRNRAP. As DNA, the CDR3 is TGTTCTAGTGGTTTGGGTAGCGGGATCTACAATGAGCAGTTCTTC. This encodes CSSGLGSGIYNEQFF.

This clonotype was recorded at least ten times. The rearrangement joins TRBV3-1 to TRBJ1-5; 7 nucleotides align to TRBD1. Germline V gives CDR1 LGHDT, CDR2 YNNKEL (reference sequence). V shed 2 bases, J shed 6 bases, and the junction held 4 bases outside the gene matches. The CDR3 is 14 amino acids. The CDR3 region is CASSQQGGSQPQHF. Here the CDR3 DNA reads TGTGCCAGCAGCCAACAGGGGGGCAGTCAGCCCCAGCATTTT.

In its sample, this clonotype was seen many times. The chain has TRBV6-2 or TRBV6-3 and TRBJ1-2; unclear D gene. Trimming shortened V by 0 bases and J by 2 bases, and 16 bases separated the two germline ends. The CDR3 runs to 17 residues. The germline gives CDR1 MNHEY, CDR2 SVGEGT. CDR3 DNA sequence: TGTGCCAGCAGTTACTCGATGGTTTCGGACGGAAACTATGGCTACACCTTC. Translation gives CASSYSMVSDGNYGYTF.

V and J are TRBV6-1 and TRBJ1-6; 7 nucleotides agree with TRBD1. CDR1 MNHNS and CDR2 SASEGT come from the germline V gene. The CDR3 loop spans 15 amino acids. The ends lost 6 bases at V and 7 bases at J; junction bases unmatched: 9. The CDR3 sequence: CASRGAGQLNSPLHF. The CDR3 nucleotides are TGTGCCAGCAGAGGGGCGGGACAGCTAAATTCACCCCTCCACTTT.

This clonotype was counted many times. V and J are TRBV20-1 and TRBJ2-7; D is unclear. V shed 0 bases and J shed 3 bases, with 12 bases lying between them. The CDR3 is made up of 14 amino acids. Germline V gene sequence: CDR1 DFQATT, CDR2 SNEGSKA (reference sequence). The CDR3 nucleotides read TGCAGTGCTAGAGATCTCGCGGCCGGCTACGAGCAGTACTTC. Protein sequence: CSARDLAAGYEQYF.

The J gene is TRBJ1-5, the V gene TRBV28; D might be TRBD1 (6 bases). Germline CDR1 MDHEN, CDR2 SYDVKM. CDR3 length equals 15 residues. The V gene lost 6 bases and the J gene lost 3 bases, with 15 bases spanning the gap. The CDR3 loop is CASRVPQGTNQPQHF. The CDR3 nucleotides read TGTGCCAGCAGGGTGCCACAGGGTACCAATCAGCCCCAGCATTTT. The variable domain in full, completed from reference TRBV28 and TRBJ1-5, reads DVKVTQSSRYLVKRTGEKVFLECVQDMDHENMFWYRQDPGLGLRLIYFSYDVKMKEKGDIPEGYSVSREKKERFSLILESASTNQTSMYLCASRVPQGTNQPQHFGDGTRLSIL.

V and J are TRBV11-2 and TRBJ1-1; D gene uncertain. V lost 1 base, J lost 2 bases, and 14 bases lay in between. The germline V gene has CDR1 SGHAT and CDR2 FQNNGV. This CDR3 has 16 residues. The CDR3 here is CASSLAGVSYNTEAFF. CDR3 nucleotides: TGTGCCAGCAGCTTAGCGGGTGTATCTTACAACACTGAAGCTTTCTTT.

Note on this clonotype: A clone one base away is much larger, so this may be a read error. The chain recombines TRBV28 with TRBJ2-5; no firm D call. Between the trimmed V and J ends, which lost 6 bases and 4 bases, there was a span of 12 bases. The CDR3 covers 13 residues. Germline CDR1 reads MDHEN; CDR2 reads SYDVKM. In DNA, the CDR3 is TGTGCCAGCAGCCCCTCAACGATAGAGACCCAGTACTTC. Translation: CASSPSTIETQYF.

This clonotype turned up a few times. V usage is TRBV2 and J usage is TRBJ1-1; D call uncertain. Germline CDR1 reads SNHLY; CDR2 reads FYNNEI. The V gene lost 2 bases and the J gene lost 5 bases, with 15 bases spanning the gap. This CDR3 spans 15 amino acids. The CDR3 loop reads CASSERASIGTEAFF. In DNA form, the CDR3 reads TGTGCCAGCAGTGAAAGGGCCTCAATCGGAACTGAAGCTTTCTTT.

This clonotype was seen at least ten times. The chain links TRBV5-6 to TRBJ2-1, with 9 bases matching TRBD2. The V gene end was trimmed by 5 bases and the J gene end by 2 bases; junction bases not matched to a gene: 5. Germline CDR1 and CDR2: SGHDT and YYEEEE. The CDR3 has 15 amino acids. The CDR3 loop reads CASSPGLAPYNEQFF. The CDR3 region has the DNA TGTGCCAGCAGTCCTGGACTAGCGCCCTACAATGAGCAGTTCTTC.

The V and J genes are TRBV12-3 or TRBV12-4 and TRBJ2-1; 9 bases map to TRBD2. This CDR3 region has 15 residues. The trim removed 3 bases at V and 6 bases at J, leaving 6 bases unmatched. The chain's CDR3 is CASSLSSGSGNEQFF. The DNA of the CDR3 is TGTGCCAGCAGTTTGAGTAGCGGGAGTGGCAATGAGCAGTTCTTC.

This clonotype was found once. The rearrangement links TRBV24-1 to TRBJ2-1; TRBD2 matches at 13 bases. Germline V gene sequence: CDR1 KGHDR, CDR2 SFDVKD. The V and J ends lost 11 bases and 8 bases, in that order; junction bases with no gene match: 8. The CDR3 is 14 amino acids. CDR3 in amino acids: CASTRLAGGDEQFF. The DNA of the CDR3 is TGTGCCAGCACCCGACTAGCGGGAGGCGATGAGCAGTTCTTC.